This passage covers 6 T cell receptor beta chains from one sample sequenced in a study of T cell responses to AZD1222 COVID-19 vaccine. Profiled with immunoSEQ multiplex PCR; TCRdb holds only in-frame clones, not every one. The sample yields some 280,000 clones, around 93% seen once. The sample here was peripheral blood, taken 28 days after the second AZD1222 dose. The receptor set was obtained from an adult who received the AZD1222 COVID-19 vaccine.

The V call is TRBV19, the J call TRBJ1-4, with 9 bases aligning to TRBD1. The CDR3 has 17 amino acids. With V trimmed by 7 bases and J by 0 bases, 9 bases remained unmatched. CDR1 is LNHDA, CDR2 SQIVND, per germline (reference sequence). The CDR3 protein is CASTDRGGIATNEKLFF. The CDR3 DNA reads TGTGCCAGTACGGACAGGGGAGGAATAGCAACTAATGAAAAACTGTTTTTT. Filled out from reference TRBV19 and TRBJ1-4, the complete variable domain reads DGGITQSPKYLFRKEGQNVTLSCEQNLNHDAMYWYRQDPGQGLRLIYYSQIVNDFQKGDIAEGYSVSREKKESFPLTVTSAQKNPTAFYLCASTDRGGIATNEKLFFGSGTQLSVL.

The rearrangement links TRBV5-3 to TRBJ1-1; TRBD1 might be the D (5 bases). TRBV5-3 is sorted into the ORF group, with uncertain function. Trimming pared 5 bases from V and 3 bases from J, leaving 17 bases between. This CDR3 is 15 amino acids long. CDR3 nucleotide sequence: TGTGCCAGAAGTTGGGACCTGAAAGGAGACACTGAAGCTTTCTTT. Translated, it gives CARSWDLKGDTEAFF.

In this sample, this clone turned up once. The J gene is TRBJ2-7, the V gene TRBV2; D possibly corresponds to TRBD2 (5 bases). The germline V and J ends were trimmed by 2 bases and 12 bases, with 11 bases remaining between them. This CDR3 has 11 amino acids. Germline values: CDR1 SNHLY, CDR2 FYNNEI. CDR3 in amino acids: CASSERPRAYF. The DNA of the CDR3 is TGTGCCAGCAGTGAAAGGCCGAGGGCGTACTTC.

This sequence joins TRBV27 and TRBJ1-1; no reliable D call. Looked up from germline, CDR1 is MNHEY and CDR2 is SMNVEV (reference sequence). V gave up 4 bases and J gave up 6 bases, with 15 bases separating them. The CDR3 is made up of 14 amino acids. CDR3 amino acids: CASSSSPRLSEAFF. The DNA of the CDR3 is TGTGCCAGCAGTTCCTCCCCCCGTCTTTCTGAAGCTTTCTTT.

This clone was counted once. This chain uses TRBV4-1 with TRBJ2-6, with D perhaps TRBD2 (6 bases). V was shortened by 6 bases and J by 6 bases, with 18 bases between the two germline ends. This CDR3 is built from 16 residues. Germline-derived CDR1 and CDR2 are MGHRA and YSYEKL. Here the CDR3 DNA reads TGCGCCAGCAGTAACATTGCGGGGTACGAGGCCAACGTCCTGACTTTC. Amino acid sequence: CASSNIAGYEANVLTF.

The chain combines TRBV27 with TRBJ2-7, with TRBD1 matching 9 bases. CDR1 is MNHEY and CDR2 is SMNVEV in the germline V gene (reference sequence). V shed 3 bases and J 2 bases; nucleotides not matched to a gene: 5. The CDR3 has 15 amino acids. The CDR3 sequence: CASSFTGGRTYEQYF. DNA for the CDR3: TGTGCCAGCAGTTTCACAGGGGGCAGAACCTACGAGCAGTACTTC.